This entry concerns a single T cell receptor (beta chain). Its matching antigen is unknown. Sequencing relied on a cDNA template that was reverse transcribed from extracted RNA. Sequencing was performed with immunoSEQ multiplex PCR; in TCRdb, only in-frame clones are kept and a portion is missing. The sample holds 170,000 or so clones, about 53% seen once. Per germline, CDR1 SGDLS and CDR2 YYNGEE. The length of the CDR3 is 14 residues. Trimming pared 4 bases from V and 3 bases from J, leaving 13 bases between. Treatment: oral pan-JAK inhibitor, 5-10 mg twice daily. Peripheral blood samples and lesional scalp punch biopsies were obtained from alopecia areata patients. The sample originates from a study of CD8+ T cells in alopecia areata. Study at large: Treated patients were given oral tofacitinib, which was dosed at 5 to 10 mg twice daily. The tofacitinib course ran for 6 to 18 months and was followed by 6 months off drug.

Overall study results and limits: On tofacitinib, scalp clonality and expanded CD8+ clones among top 100 fell significantly.

This TCR derives from a human donor with alopecia areata. This material consisted of CD8+ T cells sorted from blood, taken at week 24, from a patient treated with tofacitinib. V gene TRBV9 combines with J gene TRBJ1-1; a weak D match, TRBD1 (6 bases). CDR3 sequence reads: CASSLTGSDTEAFF. CDR3 coding DNA: TGTGCCAGCAGCCTAACAGGGTCGGACACTGAAGCTTTCTTT.